Shown below are 20 T cell receptor beta chains from a single sample sequenced in a study of T cells in localized non-small cell lung cancer. Sequenced by immunoSEQ multiplex PCR; TCRdb stores in-frame clones only, minus some. The top ten hold about 6% of the sample, which has about 40,000 clones, around 88% seen once. Sequenced material: peripheral blood, taken before any cancer treatment. The receptor set was obtained from a man between 40 and 70 years old with stage I lung adenocarcinoma.

The V gene is TRBV2, the J gene TRBJ1-2; possible D gene TRBD1, 6 bases. The V gene's germline CDR1 is SNHLY and CDR2 FYNNEI. V lost 6 bases and J 2 bases, leaving 16 bases between the germline ends. The CDR3 is 15 residues long. The CDR3 is CASRPRGTINYGYTF. For the CDR3, the DNA is TGTGCCAGCAGGCCGAGGGGGACTATAAACTATGGCTACACCTTC.

The V and J genes are TRBV19 and TRBJ1-2, with 7 nucleotides matching TRBD1. Germline lookup yields CDR1 LNHDA and CDR2 SQIVND (reference sequence). This CDR3 has 16 residues. Trimming removed 4 bases from V and 4 bases from J; junction bases left unmatched: 12. As DNA, the CDR3 is TGTGCCAGTAGTAACCGGGACAGTAGGGGGATCTATGGCTACACCTTC. Its translation is CASSNRDSRGIYGYTF.

V and J are TRBV18 and TRBJ1-1, with a tentative D call TRBD1 (6 bases). This CDR3 comprises 15 residues. The germline V gene encodes CDR1 KGHSH and CDR2 LQKENI. V was cut by 3 bases and J by 1 base, with 12 bases left in between. The CDR3 DNA is TGTGCCAGCTCACCCCCCAGGGGCCAGAACACTGAAGCTTTCTTT. Translating it yields CASSPPRGQNTEAFF.

The chain recombines TRBV5-1 with TRBJ2-1, with 8 positions matching TRBD2. CDR1 and CDR2 from the germline V gene are SGHRS and YFSETQ. The CDR3 totals 16 residues. Trimming cost V 0 bases and J 0 bases; bases outside gene matches: 2. In nucleotides, the CDR3 is TGCGCCAGCAGCTTGGATGGGACTAGCTCCTACAATGAGCAGTTCTTC. It translates to CASSLDGTSSYNEQFF.

V and J are TRBV6-1 and TRBJ2-5; perhaps TRBD1 as D (6 bases). CDR3 length: 13 amino acids. V lost 7 bases, J lost 5 bases, and 14 bases lay in between. Germline lookup yields CDR1 MNHNS and CDR2 SASEGT. The CDR3 here is CASNPGVAETQYF. Written as DNA, the CDR3 is TGTGCCAGCAACCCAGGGGTAGCCGAGACCCAGTACTTC.

The rearrangement uses TRBV5-1 and TRBJ2-3; weak D call: TRBD1 (5 bases). V lost 0 bases and J 1 base, leaving 12 bases between the germline ends. CDR1 is SGHRS and CDR2 is YFSETQ in the germline V gene. There are 16 residues in the CDR3. The CDR3 DNA is TGCGCCAGCAGCTTGGATCCAGGGCTAGGCACAGATACGCAGTATTTT. Its protein is CASSLDPGLGTDTQYF.

The J gene is TRBJ2-6, the V gene TRBV7-9; 10 nucleotides agree with TRBD2. The germline V gene encodes CDR1 SEHNR and CDR2 FQNEAQ (reference sequence). The CDR3 contains 17 residues. Trimming at V came to 7 bases and at J to 1 base, leaving 7 bases not matched to a gene. CDR3 nucleotides: TGTGCCAGCACCCTCGCTAGCGGGAGATCTGGGGCCAACGTCCTGACTTTC. This gives the protein CASTLASGRSGANVLTF.

The chain's CDR3 is CASSRVPWGGQETQYF. CDR3 DNA sequence: TGCGCCAGCAGCCGGGTGCCATGGGGCGGCCAAGAGACCCAGTACTTC. The J gene is TRBJ2-5, the V gene TRBV4-3, with D tentatively TRBD1 (5 bases). The germline V and J ends were trimmed by 4 bases and 1 base, with 16 bases remaining between them. The CDR3 runs 16 residues. The germline gives CDR1 LGHNA, CDR2 YSLEER.

The V gene is TRBV28, the J gene TRBJ2-5; weak D call: TRBD1 (5 bases). The CDR3 length is 13 residues. Trimming cost V 8 bases and J 5 bases, with 15 bases left between them. Germline V gene lookup returns CDR1 MDHEN and CDR2 SYDVKM. Here the CDR3 reads CASQWGGRETQYF. The CDR3 DNA reads as TGTGCCAGCCAGTGGGGCGGACGGGAGACCCAGTACTTC.

This clone was seen a single time. The chain joins TRBV19 to TRBJ1-5; D unclear. The germline V gene has CDR1 LNHDA and CDR2 SQIVND (reference sequence). Trimming took off 5 bases at V and 0 bases at J, with 5 bases between the two ends. The CDR3 runs to 13 residues. CDR3 protein: CASSQVSNQPQHF. The CDR3 coding sequence is TGTGCCAGTAGTCAGGTTAGCAATCAGCCCCAGCATTTT.

The chain employs TRBV28 and TRBJ1-1; 8 bases fit TRBD1. Germline CDR1 MDHEN, CDR2 SYDVKM. The V segment lost 4 bases and the J segment 11 bases; nucleotides outside the gene matches: 9. This CDR3 contains 13 residues. CDR3 DNA: TGTGCCAGCAGTTCCCGACAGGGGTTAAGGGCTTTCTTT. Amino acids: CASSSRQGLRAFF.

The rearrangement links TRBV19 to TRBJ1-1; TRBD1 might be the D (6 bases). CDR1 is LNHDA and CDR2 is SQIVND in the germline V gene (reference sequence). The CDR3 has 15 amino acids. The ends were cut back, 3 bases at V and 1 base at J, with 12 bases in the middle. CDR3 amino acids: CASSIRGNPNTEAFF. In DNA, the CDR3 is TGTGCCAGTAGTATTAGGGGGAACCCGAACACTGAAGCTTTCTTT.

V is TRBV28 and J is TRBJ2-7, with TRBD1 matching over 9 bases. V shed 4 bases and J 2 bases; nucleotides not matched to a gene: 0. Germline V gene sequence: CDR1 MDHEN, CDR2 SYDVKM. This CDR3 has 13 amino acids. CDR3 sequence reads: CASSWDRAYEQYF. The CDR3 DNA reads TGTGCCAGCAGTTGGGACAGGGCCTACGAGCAGTACTTC.

This rearrangement joins TRBV5-6 to TRBJ2-6, with D perhaps given as TRBD1 or TRBD2 (5 bases each). The germline V gene has CDR1 SGHDT and CDR2 YYEEEE. V was shortened by 3 bases and J by 0 bases, with 16 bases between the two germline ends. The CDR3 contains 18 residues. The CDR3 loop is CASSSGPGLASGANVLTF. CDR3 in DNA: TGTGCCAGCAGCTCGGGACCCGGGTTAGCCTCTGGGGCCAACGTCCTGACTTTC.

J is TRBJ1-1 and V is TRBV11-3, with D maybe TRBD1 (5 bases). The CDR3 has 15 amino acids. Germline lookup yields CDR1 SGHNT and CDR2 YENEEA. V was clipped by 0 bases and J by 6 bases, with 14 bases between them. CDR3 sequence reads: CASSLEPGLSSEAFF. The DNA for the CDR3 is TGTGCCAGCAGCTTAGAACCGGGACTGAGCTCTGAAGCTTTCTTT.

The chain joins TRBV5-1 to TRBJ2-3, with 11 bases matching TRBD1. The germline gives CDR1 SGHRS, CDR2 YFSETQ. After removal of 3 bases from V and 6 bases from J, the junction contained 3 bases not matched to a gene. There are 14 residues in the CDR3. The CDR3 DNA follows: TGCGCCAGCAGCTCCGGGACAGGGGGGGATACGCAGTATTTT. This translates into CASSSGTGGDTQYF.

The rearrangement links TRBV14 to TRBJ1-5, with 7 bases that match TRBD1. The germline CDR1 and CDR2 sequences are SGHDN and FVKESK. The J segment lost 1 base and the V segment lost 0 bases, leaving 18 bases of the junction unmatched. The CDR3 has 21 residues. CDR3 loop: CASSQDGRPGGPYVSNQPQHF. CDR3 sequence (DNA): TGTGCCAGCAGCCAAGACGGACGCCCAGGGGGGCCGTACGTGAGCAATCAGCCCCAGCATTTT.

This chain uses TRBV5-1 with TRBJ2-7, with D hard to call. Per the germline V gene, CDR1 is SGHRS and CDR2 is YFSETQ. The ends were cut back, 0 bases at V and 3 bases at J, with 13 bases in the middle. The CDR3 is 15 amino acids. The CDR3 reads CASSLDGRSYYEQYF. CDR3 coding DNA: TGCGCCAGCAGCTTGGATGGGCGCAGCTACTACGAGCAGTACTTC.

The V call is TRBV7-9, the J call TRBJ2-5, with 7 bases matching TRBD2. This CDR3 is 14 amino acids long. Trimming removed 5 bases from V and 4 bases from J; junction bases left unmatched: 7. CDR1 is SEHNR, CDR2 FQNEAQ, per germline (reference sequence). The CDR3: CASSLGGSAETQYF. The CDR3 DNA is TGTGCCAGCAGCCTCGGGGGGAGTGCAGAGACCCAGTACTTC.

This chain links TRBV11-1 with TRBJ2-3, with 11 bases identical to TRBD2. In germline, CDR1 is SGHAT, CDR2 FQDESV (reference sequence). V lost 6 bases and J lost 3; bases outside the gene matches: 11. This CDR3 comprises 17 residues. DNA for the CDR3: TGTGCCAGCAGGATAGCGGGAGGGACGAAAGGGACAGATACGCAGTATTTT. It is translated as CASRIAGGTKGTDTQYF.